These T cell receptor beta chains were read from a single sample in a study of blood T cell repertoires in COVID-19. Assay used: immunoSEQ multiplex PCR; TCRdb lists only in-frame clones, some missing. Seen here are around 130,000 clones, 75% to 90% observed once, and the top ten hold less than 20%. Sequenced: peripheral blood. These TCRs come from a man aged 50-60 years with active or convalescent COVID-19. CDR3s include the opening cysteine and the closing phenylalanine or tryptophan. The D gene is left open where the match is weak. The size entry is marked missing in some rows and otherwise reads once, few, many or a size class.

CDR3 protein	CDR3 DNA	J gene	V gene	D gene	clone size
CASSTDYRSSTDTQYF	TGTGCCAGCAGTACGGACTACCGGTCTAGCACAGATACGCAGTATTTT	TRBJ2-3	TRBV27	-	-
CASSQGGQGFNFAQAFF	TGCGCCAGCAGCCAAGGGGGCCAGGGATTCAACTTTGCCCAAGCTTTCTTT	TRBJ1-1	TRBV4-1	-	-
CASSLPGTGFTDTQYF	TGTGCCAGCAGTTTGCCCGGGACAGGGTTCACAGATACGCAGTATTTT	TRBJ2-3	TRBV28	TRBD1	-
CASSLATQEGTPNEKLFF	TGCGCCAGCAGCTTGGCGACCCAGGAAGGGACACCTAATGAAAAACTGTTTTTT	TRBJ1-4	TRBV5-1	-	once
CASSWSSGYTDTQYF	TGTGCCAGCAGTTGGTCTAGCGGATACACAGATACGCAGTATTTT	TRBJ2-3	TRBV2	TRBD2	-
CASRAGSGEISNQPQHF	TGTGCCAGCAGAGCTGGGAGTGGGGAAATTAGCAATCAGCCCCAGCATTTT	TRBJ1-5	TRBV7-2	-	-
CASSLVPRDNYEQYF	TGTGCCAGCAGCTTAGTGCCCCGGGACAACTACGAGCAGTACTTC	TRBJ2-7	TRBV7-9	-	-
CASSLWGDSNQPQHF	TGCGCCAGCAGCTTGTGGGGGGATAGCAATCAGCCCCAGCATTTT	TRBJ1-5	TRBV5-1	-	few
CAWSTRQDYGYTF	TGTGCCTGGAGCACTCGACAAGACTATGGCTACACCTTC	TRBJ1-2	TRBV30	-	-
CASSFTTMYRGLYEQYF	TGCGCCAGCAGCTTTACTACCATGTACAGGGGTCTCTACGAGCAGTACTTC	TRBJ2-7	TRBV5-1	TRBD1	-